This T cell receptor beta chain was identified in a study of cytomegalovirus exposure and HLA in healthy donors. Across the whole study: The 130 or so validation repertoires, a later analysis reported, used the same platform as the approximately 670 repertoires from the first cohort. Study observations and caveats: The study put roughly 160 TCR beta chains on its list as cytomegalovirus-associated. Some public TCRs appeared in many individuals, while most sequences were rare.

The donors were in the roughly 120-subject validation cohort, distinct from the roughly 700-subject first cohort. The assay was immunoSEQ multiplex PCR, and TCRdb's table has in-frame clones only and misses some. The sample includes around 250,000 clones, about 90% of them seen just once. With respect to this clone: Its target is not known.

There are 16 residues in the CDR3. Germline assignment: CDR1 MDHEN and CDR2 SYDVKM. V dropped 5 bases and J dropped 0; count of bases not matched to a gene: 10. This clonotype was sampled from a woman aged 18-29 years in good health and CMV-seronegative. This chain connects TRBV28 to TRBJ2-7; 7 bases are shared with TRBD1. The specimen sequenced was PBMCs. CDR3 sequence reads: CASSLWGQTSSYEQYF. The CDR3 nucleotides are TGTGCCAGCAGTCTCTGGGGACAGACGAGCTCCTACGAGCAGTACTTC. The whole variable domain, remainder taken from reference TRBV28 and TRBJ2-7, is DVKVTQSSRYLVKRTGEKVFLECVQDMDHENMFWYRQDPGLGLRLIYFSYDVKMKEKGDIPEGYSVSREKKERFSLILESASTNQTSMYLCASSLWGQTSSYEQYFGPGTRLTVT.